Each of the 9 T cell receptor beta chains below was sequenced from the same sample in a study of blood T cell repertoires in COVID-19. Measured with immunoSEQ multiplex PCR; TCRdb has only the in-frame clones, and not every one. The profile covers under 100,000 clones, with about 85% appearing a single time and around 27% taken by the ten largest. The sequenced material came from peripheral blood. Receptors were obtained from a man aged 80 or over with active or convalescent COVID-19.

The V call is TRBV27, the J call TRBJ2-3, with a possible D match to TRBD1 (5 bases). In germline, CDR1 is MNHEY, CDR2 SMNVEV (reference sequence). The length of the CDR3 is 15 residues. V lost 5 bases, J lost 4 bases, and 16 bases lay in between. The DNA for the CDR3 is TGTGCCAGCAGTCCCCATCAGGGTGGCGCAGATACGCAGTATTTT. Translated, it gives CASSPHQGGADTQYF.

The chain links TRBV19 to TRBJ1-1; D is unclear. Trimming cost V 5 bases and J 1 base, with 14 bases left between them. This CDR3 spans 15 amino acids. Looked up from germline, CDR1 is LNHDA and CDR2 is SQIVND (reference sequence). Here the CDR3 DNA reads TGTGCCAGTAGTCGAGCGGTGGTTCCGAACACTGAAGCTTTCTTT. Its protein product is CASSRAVVPNTEAFF.

This clone was seen only once. The J gene is TRBJ1-2, the V gene TRBV5-8, with a possible D match to TRBD1 (6 bases). V was shortened by 2 bases and J by 6 bases, with 8 bases between the two germline ends. The CDR3 runs 12 residues. Germline V gene lookup returns CDR1 SGHTS and CDR2 YDEGEE. CDR3: CASSFRGHGYTF. The CDR3 DNA sequence: TGTGCCAGCAGCTTCAGGGGCCATGGCTACACCTTC.

A single count supports this clone. The chain combines TRBV5-5 with TRBJ2-7, with 7 bases identical to TRBD2. Germline loops: CDR1 SGHKS, CDR2 YYEKEE (reference sequence). The J segment lost 0 bases and the V segment lost 0 bases, leaving 3 bases of the junction unmatched. This CDR3 is built from 15 residues. CDR3 sequence: CASSLVRGTSYEQYF. The CDR3 DNA is TGTGCCAGCAGCTTGGTGCGGGGGACCTCCTACGAGCAGTACTTC.

The J gene is TRBJ1-5, the V gene TRBV7-2; 10 nucleotides align to TRBD1. J lost 11 bases, V lost 2 bases, and 21 bases had no gene match. The CDR3 is 19 amino acids. Germline loops: CDR1 SGHTA, CDR2 FQGNSA. For the CDR3, the DNA is TGTGCCAGCAGCTTACAGACCGGGACAGGGGACGCCGGGGTGGTTACCCAGCATTTT. Translating it yields CASSLQTGTGDAGVVTQHF. Together with reference TRBV7-2 and TRBJ1-5, the CDR3 gives the full variable domain: GAGVSQSPSNKVTEKGKDVELRCDPISGHTALYWYRQSLGQGLEFLIYFQGNSAPDKSGLPSDRFSAERTGGSVSTLTIQRTQQEDSAVYLCASSLQTGTGDAGVVTQHFGDGTRLSIL.

The chain recombines TRBV11-2 with TRBJ2-1, with 8 bases aligning to TRBD2. The V gene's germline CDR1 is SGHAT and CDR2 FQNNGV. Unmatched junction bases numbered 11, after V lost 3 bases and J lost 4 bases. CDR3 length equals 17 residues. The CDR3: CASSFFRLTSGYNEQFF. The CDR3, as DNA: TGTGCCAGCAGCTTTTTCCGTCTCACTAGCGGTTACAATGAGCAGTTCTTC.

V usage is TRBV10-3 and J usage is TRBJ2-2, with TRBD1 identical over 8 bases. The V gene end was trimmed by 4 bases and the J gene end by 3 bases; junction bases not matched to a gene: 4. Germline V gene data show CDR1 as ENHRY and CDR2 as SYGVKD. The CDR3 runs to 15 residues. CDR3 coding DNA: TGTGCCATCAGTGGGGGACAGGAGCACACCGGGGAGCTGTTTTTT. This codes for CAISGGQEHTGELFF.

The V gene is TRBV27, the J gene TRBJ1-5; 7 nucleotides match TRBD1. Per the germline V gene, CDR1 is MNHEY and CDR2 is SMNVEV (reference sequence). The CDR3 has 15 residues. The ends lost 5 bases at V and 1 base at J; junction bases unmatched: 5. The CDR3 loop is CASSPTGSSNQPQHF. The CDR3, as DNA: TGTGCCAGCAGTCCGACAGGGAGCAGCAATCAGCCCCAGCATTTT.

The J gene is TRBJ1-2, the V gene TRBV18, with 9 nucleotides matching TRBD1. CDR3 length: 18 amino acids. The J segment lost 0 bases and the V segment lost 1 base, leaving 9 bases of the junction unmatched. CDR1 and CDR2 (germline): KGHSH, LQKENI. The CDR3 region is CASSPRLTGTGTNYGYTF. The CDR3 DNA reads as TGTGCCAGCTCACCACGCCTTACTGGGACAGGGACTAACTATGGCTACACCTTC.